This note documents a single TCR beta chain sequence. Its antigen is as yet unknown. Per the germline V gene, CDR1 is SGHVS and CDR2 is FQNEAQ. The trim removed 2 bases at V and 2 bases at J, leaving 5 bases unmatched. The CDR3 runs 15 residues. The sample belongs to a study of neoadjuvant anti-PD-1 for oral cavity cancer. At the level of the study: Most patients had three to four biweekly doses of 3 mg/kg nivolumab before resection.

The study, taken as a whole, reports: Post-nivolumab, blood T cell clonality was significantly elevated in non-responders.

The sample's time point: after neoadjuvant nivolumab, at surgical resection. These newly diagnosed stage II-IVA oral cavity squamous cell carcinoma patients had no prior systemic or radiation treatment. PBMC libraries mostly used about 450 ng of input genomic DNA, with six replicates per sample. Sequencing used immunoSEQ multiplex PCR; TCRdb keeps in-frame clones, though not all of them. The table has 7,500 to 10,000 clones, approximately 64% seen once; the top ten hold almost 4.5%. The sequences come from PBMCs, collected after nivolumab (anti-PD-1) treatment. The chain couples TRBV7-8 to TRBJ2-5, with 7 bases matching TRBD1. The sequence derives from a person aged 35-79 years with oral cavity squamous cell carcinoma. The DNA of the CDR3 is TGTGCCAGCAGCTTACCGGGACAGTGGCAAGAGACCCAGTACTTC. The encoded protein is CASSLPGQWQETQYF.